Below, 32 T cell receptor beta chains from the same sample are listed, as sequenced in a study of blood T cell repertoires in COVID-19. Produced via immunoSEQ multiplex PCR; TCRdb's table is partial and in-frame only. Altogether under 150,000 clones are present, roughly 81% being singletons, with the ten largest covering around 13%. Sequenced material: peripheral blood. These receptors all come from a human donor in a cohort sampled during active COVID-19.

The chain carries TRBV30 and TRBJ1-1, with 8 positions matching TRBD1. From germline, CDR1 is GTSNPN and CDR2 SVGIG (reference sequence). The CDR3 sequence is 14 residues long. V gave up 2 bases and J gave up 6 bases; unmatched junction bases: 8. The CDR3 reads CAWSYGQGVSEAFF. DNA for the CDR3: TGTGCCTGGAGTTACGGACAGGGTGTTTCTGAAGCTTTCTTT.

A few counts support this clone. The rearrangement joins TRBV3-1 (or the pseudogene TRBV3-2) to TRBJ2-5; D perhaps matches TRBD2 (6 bases). Per germline, CDR1 LGHDT and CDR2 YNNKEL (reference sequence). V was shortened by 6 bases and J by 2 bases, with 10 bases between the two germline ends. This CDR3 region has 13 residues. CDR3 protein: CASRPGGQETQYF. The CDR3, as DNA: TGTGCCAGCAGACCCGGGGGTCAAGAGACCCAGTACTTC.

This clone was picked up a small number of times. The chain is built from TRBV7-6 and TRBJ1-1; no reliable D call. The germline gives CDR1 SGHVS, CDR2 FNYEAQ. The CDR3 consists of 15 residues. Between the trimmed V and J ends, which lost 1 base and 6 bases, there was a span of 15 bases. The CDR3 loop reads CASSLERGGTPEAFF. The CDR3 coding sequence is TGTGCCAGCAGCTTAGAACGGGGTGGCACCCCTGAAGCTTTCTTT.

The rearrangement uses TRBV4-1 and TRBJ2-1; 10 bases map to TRBD2. Germline CDR1 MGHRA, CDR2 YSYEKL. With V trimmed by 1 base and J by 4 bases, 4 bases remained unmatched. The CDR3 is made up of 16 amino acids. The CDR3 protein is CASSQGSGGAYNEQFF. CDR3 coding DNA: TGCGCCAGCAGCCAAGGGAGCGGGGGGGCTTACAATGAGCAGTTCTTC.

The chain carries TRBV19 and TRBJ2-7, with D unclear. The CDR3 runs 14 residues. Germline V lookup: CDR1 LNHDA, CDR2 SQIVND (reference sequence). V shed 3 bases and J shed 0 bases, with 9 bases lying between them. This chain's CDR3 is CASSILGTSYEQYF. The CDR3 DNA is TGTGCCAGTAGTATCCTAGGAACCTCCTACGAGCAGTACTTC.

The J gene is TRBJ1-3, the V gene TRBV5-1; TRBD1 matches 7 bases. Germline-derived CDR1 and CDR2 are SGHRS and YFSETQ. The CDR3 has 13 amino acids. Trimming took 4 bases from V and 4 from J; bases not matched to a gene: 2. The CDR3 loop is CASSQGQGNTIYF. In nucleotides, the CDR3 is TGCGCCAGCAGCCAGGGACAGGGAAACACCATATATTTT.

This chain joins TRBV7-3 and TRBJ1-1; D remains ambiguous. CDR3 length: 17 amino acids. Per the germline V gene, CDR1 is SGHTA and CDR2 is FQGTGA. V lost 6 bases to trimming and J lost 4 bases, with 24 bases between them. The CDR3 DNA reads TGTGCCAGCAGTCCCCGTGCGGCGGGAGTTGTCTTCACTGAAGCTTTCTTT. It translates to CASSPRAAGVVFTEAFF.

The chain carries TRBV5-1 and TRBJ1-1; 8 positions agree with TRBD1. Germline V gene sequence: CDR1 SGHRS, CDR2 YFSETQ. Trimming at V came to 5 bases and at J to 0 bases, leaving 0 bases not matched to a gene. This CDR3 is 13 amino acids long. The CDR3, as DNA: TGCGCCAGCAGGGACAGGGTGAACACTGAAGCTTTCTTT. As protein: CASRDRVNTEAFF.

This chain links TRBV5-6 with TRBJ1-1; unclear D gene. The CDR3 extends over 15 amino acids. Trimming left V 1 base short and J 2 bases short, with 12 bases between. Germline V gene lookup returns CDR1 SGHDT and CDR2 YYEEEE. CDR3 sequence (DNA): TGTGCCAGCAGCTTGACGGCGGGCCTTAACACTGAAGCTTTCTTT. Its translation is CASSLTAGLNTEAFF.

This clone was recorded a few times. This chain connects TRBV5-4 to TRBJ1-5; no definite D call. The germline V gene has CDR1 SGHNT and CDR2 YYREEE (reference sequence). The V end lost 4 bases, the J end lost 9 bases, and 14 bases lay between the germline ends. The CDR3 has 13 residues. CDR3: CASSLAGTGPQHF. The CDR3 DNA sequence: TGTGCCAGCAGCCTGGCCGGTACCGGGCCCCAGCATTTT.

The CDR3 coding sequence is TGTGCCAGCCTACCTAGCGGGGGGTACGAGCAGTACTTC. Translating gives CASLPSGGYEQYF. The chain recombines TRBV28 with TRBJ2-7; 11 nucleotides align to TRBD2. With 8 bases clipped from V and 4 bases from J, the junction kept 4 bases outside the gene matches. Germline CDR1 and CDR2: MDHEN and SYDVKM. CDR3 length: 13 residues.

The V gene is TRBV6-2 or TRBV6-3, the J gene TRBJ2-7; D is undetermined. V lost 5 bases to trimming and J lost 2 bases, with 10 bases between them. The CDR3 length is 13 residues. Germline values: CDR1 MNHEY, CDR2 SVGEGT. CDR3 sequence (DNA): TGTGCCAGCAGTCGAAGAGGCCCCTACGAGCAGTACTTC. Its protein is CASSRRGPYEQYF.

J is TRBJ1-4 and V is TRBV30, with D unresolved. Germline CDR1 and CDR2: GTSNPN and SVGIG (reference sequence). The CDR3 has 14 amino acids. Trimming cost V 0 bases and J 9 bases, with 14 bases left between them. The CDR3 DNA reads TGTGCCTGGAGTGTGGTTAATCGAGGGCAAAAACTGTTTTTT. Its protein product is CAWSVVNRGQKLFF.

The CDR3 DNA reads as TGTGCCAGCAGCCCGGGACAGCAATCCTACGAGCAGTACTTC. Translating it yields CASSPGQQSYEQYF. The genes are TRBV6-5 and TRBJ2-7; TRBD1 matches 7 bases. Germline V gives CDR1 MNHEY, CDR2 SVGAGI. The CDR3 runs 14 residues. With 6 bases clipped from V and 1 base from J, the junction kept 6 bases outside the gene matches.

The rearrangement links TRBV6-2 or TRBV6-3 to TRBJ2-1; perhaps TRBD2 as D (7 bases). Trimming took off 6 bases at V and 3 bases at J, with 18 bases between the two ends. The CDR3 spans 16 residues. Germline V CDR1 and CDR2: MNHEY, SVGEGT. CDR3 loop: CASSLRGGAGYNEQFF. The CDR3 nucleotides read TGTGCCAGCAGCCTAAGGGGGGGGGCGGGCTACAATGAGCAGTTCTTC.

The V and J genes are TRBV27 and TRBJ1-2; 8 nucleotides align to TRBD1. The V gene end was trimmed by 3 bases and the J gene end by 5 bases; junction bases not matched to a gene: 11. Germline-derived CDR1 and CDR2 are MNHEY and SMNVEV (reference sequence). The CDR3 extends over 16 amino acids. CDR3: CASSFYDDRGGYGYTF. CDR3 nucleotide sequence: TGTGCCAGCAGTTTCTACGACGACAGGGGAGGTTATGGCTACACCTTC.

The chain has TRBV7-9 and TRBJ1-4, with D possibly being TRBD1 (5 bases). V dropped 5 bases and J dropped 7 bases, with 11 bases sitting between them. CDR1 is SEHNR and CDR2 is FQNEAQ in the germline V gene (reference sequence). The CDR3 loop spans 13 amino acids. The CDR3 DNA reads TGTGCCAGCAGCAGGGTGGGGGGTGAAAAACTGTTTTTT. It yields the protein CASSRVGGEKLFF.

This clone was seen just once. The gene calls are TRBV5-1 and TRBJ2-7; TRBD1 matches at 9 bases. Per germline, CDR1 SGHRS and CDR2 YFSETQ. The CDR3 runs 12 residues. V trimming: 4 bases; J trimming: 10 bases; junction bases outside the gene matches: 6. The CDR3 loop is CASSAGQGGQYF. The CDR3 DNA follows: TGCGCCAGCAGCGCGGGACAGGGTGGTCAGTACTTC.

This chain links TRBV19 with TRBJ2-7, with TRBD1 identical over 9 bases. CDR1 and CDR2 from the germline V gene are LNHDA and SQIVND (reference sequence). There are 15 residues in the CDR3. Trimming at V came to 1 base and at J to 4 bases, leaving 5 bases not matched to a gene. CDR3 protein: CASSIVGTGIYEQYF. The CDR3 DNA reads as TGTGCCAGTAGTATAGTCGGGACAGGGATTTACGAGCAGTACTTC.

The rearrangement joins TRBV20-1 to TRBJ1-1; no firm D call. Germline lookup yields CDR1 DFQATT and CDR2 SNEGSKA (reference sequence). The CDR3 sequence is 10 residues long. Trimming stripped 5 bases from V and 8 bases from J, with 9 bases between. The CDR3 bases are TGCAGTGCTGCAGGCACAGAAGCTTTCTTT. Translation: CSAAGTEAFF.

V gene TRBV2 combines with J gene TRBJ1-2; 9 bases agree with TRBD1. This CDR3 is built from 15 residues. Germline CDR1 reads SNHLY; CDR2 reads FYNNEI. V dropped 7 bases and J dropped 3; count of bases not matched to a gene: 9. CDR3 residues: CASNDARQGDYGYTF. Written as DNA, the CDR3 is TGTGCCAGCAATGACGCGAGACAGGGGGACTATGGCTACACCTTC.

The chain employs TRBV7-8 and TRBJ1-3; TRBD1 might be the D (5 bases). The CDR3 runs to 17 residues. In germline, CDR1 is SGHVS, CDR2 FQNEAQ. Trimming pared 1 base from V and 0 bases from J, leaving 13 bases between. The CDR3 DNA reads TGTGCCAGCAGCTTAGGGGGGGGGAGACGCTCTGGAAACACCATATATTTT. Translation gives CASSLGGGRRSGNTIYF. Full variable domain (rest looked up from reference TRBV7-8 and TRBJ1-3): GAGVSQSPRYKVAKRGQDVALRCDPISGHVSLFWYQQALGQGPEFLTYFQNEAQLDKSGLPSDRFFAERPEGSVSTLKIQRTQQEDSAVYLCASSLGGGRRSGNTIYFGEGSWLTVV.

J is TRBJ2-5 and V is TRBV20-1; D is ambiguous. The V gene's germline CDR1 is DFQATT and CDR2 SNEGSKA (reference sequence). Trimming took 0 bases from V and 13 from J, leaving 12 bases between them. The CDR3 contains 11 residues. CDR3 DNA sequence: TGCAGTGCTAGAGATAGAGCCATACGGTACTTC. Translating gives CSARDRAIRYF.

The chain couples TRBV2 to TRBJ2-1; 7 bases fit TRBD2. Germline CDR1 SNHLY, CDR2 FYNNEI. Losses at the gene ends were 3 bases for V and 9 bases for J; bases not matched to a gene: 5. This CDR3 has 13 residues. The CDR3 sequence is CASSEGGGSEQFF. The CDR3 coding sequence is TGTGCCAGCAGTGAGGGCGGGGGAAGTGAGCAGTTCTTC. The variable domain in full, with the rest retrieved from reference TRBV2 and TRBJ2-1, is EPEVTQTPSHQVTQMGQEVILRCVPISNHLYFYWYRQILGQKVEFLVSFYNNEISEKSEIFDDQFSVERPDGSNFTLKIRSTKLEDSAMYFCASSEGGGSEQFFGPGTRLTVL.

The chain has TRBV29-1 and TRBJ1-1, with D unresolved. The CDR3 totals 12 residues. Germline lookup yields CDR1 SQVTM and CDR2 ANQGSEA. Trimming pared 2 bases from V and 1 base from J, leaving 5 bases between. The CDR3 protein is CSVERQNTEAFF. DNA of the CDR3: TGCAGCGTTGAAAGACAGAACACTGAAGCTTTCTTT.

The J gene is TRBJ2-7, the V gene TRBV5-1; D is possibly TRBD1 (8 bases). V dropped 4 bases and J dropped 7 bases, with 18 bases sitting between them. The CDR3 extends over 14 amino acids. CDR1 SGHRS and CDR2 YFSETQ come from the germline V gene. CDR3 DNA sequence: TGCGCCAGCAGCAGAGCCGGACAGGGAGGGGAGCAGTACTTC. Its translation is CASSRAGQGGEQYF.

The chain couples TRBV30 to TRBJ1-2; D is unresolved. Trimming cost V 2 bases and J 4 bases, with 11 bases left between them. CDR3 length: 13 residues. CDR1 is GTSNPN, CDR2 SVGIG, per germline (reference sequence). The CDR3 DNA is TGTGCCTGGAGTAGGGCGGGCACCTATGGCTACACCTTC. This codes for CAWSRAGTYGYTF.

This chain uses TRBV7-8 with TRBJ1-2; no reliable D call. V was cut by 5 bases and J by 8 bases, with 12 bases left in between. This CDR3 has 12 amino acids. Germline values: CDR1 SGHVS, CDR2 FQNEAQ. The CDR3 spells CASSLQGGGYTF. The CDR3 DNA is TGTGCCAGCAGCCTCCAAGGCGGAGGCTACACCTTC.

This sequence joins TRBV7-8 and TRBJ2-3; 7 nucleotides line up with TRBD1. The J segment lost 2 bases and the V segment lost 4 bases, leaving 6 bases of the junction unmatched. Germline CDR1 SGHVS, CDR2 FQNEAQ. This CDR3 is built from 15 residues. CDR3 coding DNA: TGTGCCAGCAGCTCGACAGGGCTCTACACAGATACGCAGTATTTT. Amino acids: CASSSTGLYTDTQYF.

The chain recombines TRBV28 with TRBJ1-6; weak D call: TRBD1 (6 bases). The CDR3 loop spans 16 amino acids. Germline CDR1 MDHEN, CDR2 SYDVKM. Trimming stripped 6 bases from V and 6 bases from J, with 18 bases between. The CDR3 DNA follows: TGTGCCAGCAGCTTCCTCCGGGGGGGCCTTAATTCACCCCTCCACTTT. This sequence encodes CASSFLRGGLNSPLHF.

The chain employs TRBV3-1 (or the pseudogene TRBV3-2) and TRBJ2-1, with D unresolved. Trimming left V 3 bases short and J 8 bases short, with 5 bases between. The CDR3 spans 11 residues. CDR1 is LGHDT, CDR2 YNNKEL, per germline (reference sequence). The CDR3 bases are TGTGCCAGCAGCCATTTAGATGAGCAGTTCTTC. Amino acids: CASSHLDEQFF.

For this clone: Other DNA sequences in this specimen translate into the identical CDR3. CDR3: CASSPTGNYGYTF. CDR3 in DNA: TGTGCCAGCAGTCCGACAGGGAACTATGGCTACACCTTC. The chain employs TRBV3-1 (or the pseudogene TRBV3-2) and TRBJ1-2, with 7 bases lining up with TRBD1. Germline assignment: CDR1 LGHDT and CDR2 YNNKEL (reference sequence). The CDR3 sequence is 13 residues long. V was clipped by 6 bases and J by 2 bases; unmatched bases: 3.